This T cell receptor (beta chain) was found in a study of breast tumors, draining lymph nodes, adjacent tissues. General study points: The data were judged consistent with most tumor T cells coming from lymph node and expanding in tumor. Luminal-like breast cancer showed significantly greater tumor-nontumor repertoire similarity than basal-like breast cancer did. Tumor repertoires ranked between lymph nodes and nontumor tissue in diversity, with V and J gene preferences.

Regarding this clonotype: Its specificity is unknown.

With 5 bases removed from V and 7 bases from J, the gap between germline ends came to 9 bases. CDR1 is LNHDA and CDR2 is SQIVND in the germline V gene (reference sequence). The CDR3 length is 12 residues. Each CDR3 protein gets one entry after TCRdb re-called the multiplex PCR reads with MiXCR. The top ten clones hold about 33% of a sample with some 14,000 distinct CDR3 sequences, approximately 50% of them seen once. The genes are TRBV19 and TRBJ1-5; the D is unclear. Material: tumor-adjacent breast tissue. The clonotype was recovered from a female donor with breast cancer. Some clones in this sample may be carry-over from other donors' samples. The CDR3 here is CASSDVSQPQHF. In nucleotides, the CDR3 is TGTGCCAGTAGTGACGTTTCGCAGCCCCAGCATTTT.